This T cell receptor beta chain came from a study of neoadjuvant anti-PD-1 for oral cavity cancer. Study information: Around day 43, patients without progression received a fourth nivolumab dose before surgery.

The time point here: after neoadjuvant nivolumab, at surgical resection. TCRdb keeps only in-frame clones here, not all; method: immunoSEQ multiplex PCR. The data contain around 65,000 clones, roughly nine tenths of them singletons. The CDR3 has 13 residues. Germline CDR1 is LNHDA and CDR2 is SQIVND (reference sequence). With V trimmed by 5 bases and J by 8 bases, 6 bases remained unmatched. As concerns this clone: The target antigen is unknown.

Study outcomes and limitations: Higher pretreatment blood Treg/Th17 ratios correlated with higher pretreatment blood and lower post-treatment tumor TCRbeta clonality. Only a few patients per response group were TCR-analyzed; validation needed.

The source is a person between 40 and 85 years old with oral cavity squamous cell carcinoma. The starting material was PBMCs, obtained after nivolumab (anti-PD-1) treatment. The chain uses TRBV19 and TRBJ1-1; TRBD1 matches 9 bases. Written as DNA, the CDR3 is TGTGCCAGTAGTGCCCCCGGGACAGGGGAAGCTTTCTTT. Its protein product is CASSAPGTGEAFF.